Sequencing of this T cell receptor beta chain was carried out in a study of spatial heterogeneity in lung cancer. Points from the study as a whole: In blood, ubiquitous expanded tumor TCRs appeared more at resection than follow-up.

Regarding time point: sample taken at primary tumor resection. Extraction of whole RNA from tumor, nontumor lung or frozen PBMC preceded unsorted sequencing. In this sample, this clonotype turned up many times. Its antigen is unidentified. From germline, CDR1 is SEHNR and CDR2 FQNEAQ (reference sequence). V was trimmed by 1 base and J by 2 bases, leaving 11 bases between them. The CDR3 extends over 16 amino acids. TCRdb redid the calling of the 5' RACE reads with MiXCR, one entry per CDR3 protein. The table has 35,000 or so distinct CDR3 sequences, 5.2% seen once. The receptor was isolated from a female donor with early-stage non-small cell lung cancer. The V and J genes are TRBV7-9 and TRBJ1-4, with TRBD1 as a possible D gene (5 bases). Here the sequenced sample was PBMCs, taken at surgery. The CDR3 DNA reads TGTGCCAGCAGCTTAGGGCAGGGAGGCACTAATGAAAAACTGTTTTTT. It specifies CASSLGQGGTNEKLFF.